The 2 T cell receptor beta chains presented below share a single source sample, sequenced in a study of blood T cell repertoires in COVID-19. Libraries were prepared by immunoSEQ multiplex PCR; TCRdb keeps only in-frame clonotypes and omits some of them. The data contain roughly 320,000 clones, 90% to 95% of them singletons. The sample taken for sequencing was PBMCs or T cells enriched from blood (not recorded which). Receptors were obtained from a woman aged 25 to 39 who had been exposed to COVID-19.

This sequence joins TRBV6-5 and TRBJ1-2; the match to TRBD1 covers 7 bases. V lost 6 bases to trimming and J lost 4 bases; unmatched junction nucleotides: 8. The CDR3 has 14 amino acids. The germline CDR1 and CDR2 sequences are MNHEY and SVGAGI. The CDR3 spells CASSYGTAFYGYTF. The CDR3 DNA sequence: TGTGCCAGCAGCTATGGGACAGCGTTCTATGGCTACACCTTC.

The genes are TRBV28 and TRBJ1-5; 8 bases agree with TRBD1. Germline V gene data show CDR1 as MDHEN and CDR2 as SYDVKM. V shed 4 bases, J shed 7 bases, and the junction held 6 bases outside the gene matches. CDR3 length: 14 amino acids. The CDR3, as DNA: TGTGCCAGCAGTTCAGGGGGCAGATGGCAGCCCCAGCATTTT. Translating it yields CASSSGGRWQPQHF.